Listed here are 15 T cell receptor beta chains from one sample, sequenced in a study of Ad26.COV2.S vaccination and SARS-CoV-2 variants. Method: immunoSEQ multiplex PCR; TCRdb's copy keeps in-frame clones and lacks some. The sample shows under 600,000 clones, 89% of them seen only once. Treatment indicated: roughly 18 received Ad26.COV2.S at low or high dose, single or two shots; 5 received placebo; per-sample allocation not given. Sampling took place 63 days after the first vaccine or placebo injection. Sequencing was performed on peripheral blood, taken in a trial of Ad26.COV2.S vaccine versus placebo. Receptors originate from a person between 18 and 59 years old who received the Ad26.COV2.S COVID-19 vaccine or a placebo.

About this clone: The sample holds other DNA sequences that translate to the same CDR3. The chain joins TRBV30 to TRBJ2-7; D is perhaps TRBD1 or TRBD2 (6 bases each). This CDR3 has 13 residues. Germline lookup yields CDR1 GTSNPN and CDR2 SVGIG (reference sequence). V lost 0 bases and J lost 2, with 8 bases in between. CDR3 nucleotide sequence: TGTGCCTGGAGTGTAAGGGGGGCCTACGAGCAGTACTTC. Translation: CAWSVRGAYEQYF.

The V and J genes are TRBV28 and TRBJ1-3; 12 bases line up with TRBD1. Germline CDR1 and CDR2: MDHEN and SYDVKM. The ends lost 6 bases at V and 5 bases at J; junction bases unmatched: 8. The CDR3 runs 16 residues. CDR3 coding DNA: TGTGCCAGCAGAGCCCGGGACAGGGGGCTTAGAAACACCATATATTTT. It translates to CASRARDRGLRNTIYF.

The sample holds one count of this clone. The gene calls are TRBV18 and TRBJ2-1, with TRBD2 matching over 7 bases. This CDR3 spans 15 amino acids. Germline CDR1 and CDR2: KGHSH and LQKENI. The junction had 5 bases not matched to a gene; V was cut back by 3 bases and J by 3 bases. CDR3 loop: CASSPIAGSYNEQFF. For the CDR3, the DNA is TGTGCCAGCTCACCCATAGCGGGTAGCTACAATGAGCAGTTCTTC.

The chain joins TRBV5-8 to TRBJ2-7, with D hard to call. Between the trimmed V and J ends, which lost 1 base and 0 bases, there was a span of 17 bases. Germline V CDR1 and CDR2: SGHTS, YDEGEE. This CDR3 has 17 residues. The CDR3 region is CASSLFLGELNSYEQYF. In DNA, the CDR3 is TGTGCCAGCAGCTTGTTTCTTGGCGAACTAAACTCCTACGAGCAGTACTTC.

This chain joins TRBV7-2 and TRBJ2-7; D is uncertain. The CDR3 sequence is 18 residues long. The V end was cut by 2 bases, the J end by 0 bases, with 20 bases between. CDR1 is SGHTA, CDR2 FQGNSA, per germline. The CDR3 spells CASSLTPPKTLSSYEQYF. The CDR3, as DNA: TGTGCCAGCAGCTTAACCCCCCCAAAGACCCTTAGCTCCTACGAGCAGTACTTC.

The chain couples TRBV30 to TRBJ1-3; D might be TRBD1 (5 bases). Germline CDR1 reads GTSNPN; CDR2 reads SVGIG (reference sequence). This CDR3 is built from 14 residues. Trimming took off 5 bases at V and 3 bases at J, with 14 bases between the two ends. Written as DNA, the CDR3 is TGTGCCTGGGCCCCGACAGTCCTTGGAAACACCATATATTTT. Its protein is CAWAPTVLGNTIYF.

The CDR3 sequence: CASRGPTYEQYF. DNA of the CDR3: TGTGCCAGTCGGGGACCGACCTACGAGCAGTACTTC. The rearrangement links TRBV27 to TRBJ2-7; D is possibly TRBD1 or TRBD2 (5 bases each). The CDR3 covers 12 residues. Germline loops: CDR1 MNHEY, CDR2 SMNVEV (reference sequence). The ends were cut back, 9 bases at V and 2 bases at J, with 11 bases in the middle.

The V call is TRBV24-1, the J call TRBJ2-3; the D gene is possibly TRBD2 (6 bases). The germline V gene has CDR1 KGHDR and CDR2 SFDVKD. The CDR3 contains 19 residues. V shed 5 bases and J shed 1 base, with 24 bases lying between them. CDR3 protein: CATSGAGAGTVWGTDTQYF. CDR3 coding DNA: TGTGCCACCAGTGGGGCTGGGGCGGGGACGGTTTGGGGCACAGATACGCAGTATTTT.

This sequence joins TRBV5-5 and TRBJ1-5; D remains unclear. This CDR3 contains 15 residues. The germline V and J ends were trimmed by 1 base and 0 bases, with 8 bases remaining between them. The germline gives CDR1 SGHKS, CDR2 YYEKEE (reference sequence). CDR3 DNA sequence: TGTGCCAGCAGCTTGATGGATTATAGCAATCAGCCCCAGCATTTT. This gives the protein CASSLMDYSNQPQHF.

V gene TRBV5-1 combines with J gene TRBJ1-1; 12 bases line up with TRBD1. Per the germline V gene, CDR1 is SGHRS and CDR2 is YFSETQ. This CDR3 is 17 amino acids long. With 1 base clipped from V and 3 bases from J, the junction kept 7 bases outside the gene matches. The CDR3, as DNA: TGCGCCAGCAGCTTGCGGTGGGACAGGGGGCCCCACACTGAAGCTTTCTTT. Amino acids: CASSLRWDRGPHTEAFF. The whole variable domain, filled in from reference TRBV5-1 and TRBJ1-1, reads KAGVTQTPRYLIKTRGQQVTLSCSPISGHRSVSWYQQTPGQGLQFLFEYFSETQRNKGNFPGRFSGRQFSNSRSEMNVSTLELGDSALYLCASSLRWDRGPHTEAFFGQGTRLTVV.

The rearrangement joins TRBV30 to TRBJ2-5, with D unclear. The germline V gene encodes CDR1 GTSNPN and CDR2 SVGIG (reference sequence). Trimming took off 3 bases at V and 7 bases at J, with 12 bases between the two ends. The CDR3 covers 12 residues. CDR3 bases: TGTGCCTGGAGAAATGGACCGGGGACCCAGTACTTC. Translating it yields CAWRNGPGTQYF. The whole variable domain, remainder taken from reference TRBV30 and TRBJ2-5, is SQTIHQWPATLVQPVGSPLSLECTVEGTSNPNLYWYRQAAGRGLQLLFYSVGIGQISSEVPQNLSASRPQDRQFILSSKKLLLSDSGFYLCAWRNGPGTQYFGPGTRLLVL.

This chain links TRBV9 with TRBJ2-7, with TRBD2 identical over 8 bases. The V segment lost 0 bases and the J segment 3 bases; nucleotides outside the gene matches: 14. Germline CDR1 and CDR2: SGDLS and YYNGEE. This CDR3 contains 18 residues. The DNA of the CDR3 is TGTGCCAGCAGCGTAGGGGCTAGCGGGCGGCTTAATTTCTACGAGCAGTACTTC. This codes for CASSVGASGRLNFYEQYF.

The chain uses TRBV4-1 and TRBJ2-1; D may match TRBD1 or TRBD2 (6 bases each). V shed 1 base and J shed 6 bases, with 13 bases lying between them. Germline CDR1 MGHRA, CDR2 YSYEKL. The CDR3 covers 15 residues. The CDR3: CASSQGLGGPNEQFF. CDR3 nucleotides: TGCGCCAGCAGCCAAGGACTAGGGGGGCCCAATGAGCAGTTCTTC.

V gene TRBV29-1 combines with J gene TRBJ2-1, with D perhaps given as TRBD1 or TRBD2 (5 bases each). CDR1 and CDR2 from the germline V gene are SQVTM and ANQGSEA. The CDR3 extends over 12 amino acids. V was cut by 8 bases and J by 6 bases, with 14 bases left in between. CDR3 sequence (DNA): TGCAGCATAGTGGGGGTAATCAATGAGCAGTTCTTC. It specifies CSIVGVINEQFF.

The J gene is TRBJ2-3, the V gene TRBV19, with 11 bases matching TRBD2. V lost 4 bases, J lost 2 bases, and 11 bases stayed unmatched. Germline assignment: CDR1 LNHDA and CDR2 SQIVND (reference sequence). The CDR3 loop spans 18 amino acids. The CDR3 DNA reads TGTGCCAGTAGTACTAAAGGACTAGCGGGTCCCCCCACAGATACGCAGTATTTT. This encodes CASSTKGLAGPPTDTQYF.